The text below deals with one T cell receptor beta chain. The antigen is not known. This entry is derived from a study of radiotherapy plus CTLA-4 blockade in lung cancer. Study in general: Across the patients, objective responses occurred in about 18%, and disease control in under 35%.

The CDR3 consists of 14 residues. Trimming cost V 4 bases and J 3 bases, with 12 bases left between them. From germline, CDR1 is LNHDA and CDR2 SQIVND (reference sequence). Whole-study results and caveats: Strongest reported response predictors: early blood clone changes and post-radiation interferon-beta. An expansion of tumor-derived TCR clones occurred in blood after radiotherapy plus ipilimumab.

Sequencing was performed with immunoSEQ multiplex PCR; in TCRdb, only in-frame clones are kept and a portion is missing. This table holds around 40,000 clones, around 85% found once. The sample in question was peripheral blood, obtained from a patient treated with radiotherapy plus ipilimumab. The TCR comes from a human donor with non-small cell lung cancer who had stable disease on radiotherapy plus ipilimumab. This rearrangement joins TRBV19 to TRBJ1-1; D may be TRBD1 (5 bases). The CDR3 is CASSTRAGDTEAFF. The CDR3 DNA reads TGTGCCAGTAGTACCAGGGCGGGAGACACTGAAGCTTTCTTT.